This TCR beta chain was documented in a study of control samples from healthy donors and cancer patients. The CDR3 totals 13 residues. With V trimmed by 2 bases and J by 7 bases, 4 bases remained unmatched. Germline loops: CDR1 SGHDN, CDR2 FVKESK. Sequencing used immunoSEQ multiplex PCR; TCRdb keeps in-frame clones, though not all of them. The sample has approximately 130,000 clones; 70% to 90% are singletons. Notes on this clone: The same CDR3 can be traced to other DNA sequences in this sample.

Sequences were obtained from blood. The rearrangement links TRBV14 to TRBJ1-2; TRBD1 matches at 7 bases. This TCR derives from a man between 50 and 59 years old in good health. CDR3 loop: CASSQRQGGGYTF. CDR3 DNA sequence: TGTGCCAGCAGCCAAAGACAGGGCGGTGGCTACACCTTC. Using reference TRBV14 and TRBJ1-2 for the parts outside the CDR3, the full variable domain is EAGVTQFPSHSVIEKGQTVTLRCDPISGHDNLYWYRRVMGKEIKFLLHFVKESKQDESGMPNNRFLAERTGGTYSTLKVQPAELEDSGVYFCASSQRQGGGYTFGSGTRLTVV.